The 30 T cell receptor beta chains listed next were all sequenced from one sample in a study of type 1 regulatory T cells. General study findings and limits: Compared with non-type 1 regulatory T cells, type 1 regulatory T cells showed a more restricted TCR repertoire.

TCRdb ran MiXCR on the reads and lists one entry per CDR3 protein. Among approximately 77,000 distinct CDR3 sequences listed, less than 25% were seen once. These receptors have no identified antigens. The material sequenced was cultured type 1 regulatory T (Tr1) cells, either the whole culture or a sorted fraction (not recorded which). Receptors were obtained from a human donor in good health.

This clonotype was recorded only once. The V call is TRBV25-1, the J call TRBJ2-1, with D perhaps TRBD1 (5 bases). The CDR3 spans 17 residues. Germline values: CDR1 MGHDK, CDR2 SYGVNS. The V gene lost 11 bases and the J gene lost 6 bases, with 29 bases spanning the gap. The CDR3 DNA sequence: TGTGCCCGAGTGGCAGGGTGGCGTCCATACGCTACCAATGAGCAGTTCTTC. It encodes CARVAGWRPYATNEQFF.

This clonotype appeared a few times. The chain links TRBV15 to TRBJ2-1, with D unclear. The CDR3 length is 14 residues. Trimming stripped 0 bases from V and 9 bases from J, with 12 bases between. Germline CDR1 LNHNV, CDR2 YYDKDF (reference sequence). CDR3: CATSRDLAGPEQFF. In DNA, the CDR3 is TGTGCCACCAGCAGAGATTTGGCCGGACCTGAGCAGTTCTTC.

This clonotype was found a few times. The V call is TRBV6-5, the J call TRBJ1-5, with D perhaps matching TRBD1 (5 bases). Germline CDR1 and CDR2: MNHEY and SVGAGI. V was pared by 8 bases and J by 3 bases, with 17 bases between. The CDR3 length is 15 residues. CDR3 loop: CASRLGPTNNQPQHF. CDR3 DNA sequence: TGTGCCAGCCGACTGGGGCCGACCAACAATCAGCCCCAGCATTTT.

The J gene is TRBJ2-2, the V gene TRBV12-3 or TRBV12-4; 10 bases align to TRBD1. The junction had 7 bases not matched to a gene; V was cut back by 6 bases and J by 3 bases. This CDR3 comprises 16 residues. DNA for the CDR3: TGTGCCAGCAGACGGGGACAGGGGTTGGACACCGGGGAGCTGTTTTTT. Translation gives CASRRGQGLDTGELFF.

This clonotype was seen a few times. The rearrangement joins TRBV7-3 to TRBJ2-1; 12 bases map to TRBD2. Germline CDR1 SGHTA, CDR2 FQGTGA. CDR3 length: 15 amino acids. Trimming at V came to 4 bases and at J to 7 bases, leaving 5 bases not matched to a gene. The CDR3 spells CASSSRTSGTNEQFF. The CDR3 nucleotides are TGTGCCAGCAGCTCCAGGACTAGCGGGACTAATGAGCAGTTCTTC.

About this clonotype: One end of the junction is discordant with germline, which a read error may explain. The CDR3 is CASSPRDGNTICF. The CDR3 DNA sequence: TGTGCCAGCAGTCCCCGGGACGGAAACACCATATGTTTT. The genes are TRBV27 and TRBJ1-3; the D gene is possibly TRBD1 (5 bases). The CDR3 spans 13 residues. Germline loops: CDR1 MNHEY, CDR2 SMNVEV (reference sequence).

This rearrangement joins TRBV5-1 to TRBJ1-6; D remains ambiguous. The V end was cut by 0 bases, the J end by 7 bases, with 5 bases between. Per the germline V gene, CDR1 is SGHRS and CDR2 is YFSETQ. This CDR3 comprises 13 residues. CDR3 nucleotide sequence: TGCGCCAGCAGCTTGGGGGGAAATTCACCCCTCCACTTT. This encodes CASSLGGNSPLHF.

This clonotype came up a few times. The chain combines TRBV6-5 with TRBJ2-7, with TRBD2 matching over 8 bases. V was clipped by 6 bases and J by 2 bases; unmatched bases: 3. Germline CDR1 and CDR2: MNHEY and SVGAGI. This CDR3 contains 13 residues. The CDR3 coding sequence is TGTGCCAGCAGGAACGGGGGGGCCTACGAGCAGTACTTC. This sequence encodes CASRNGGAYEQYF.

The V gene is TRBV12-3 or TRBV12-4, the J gene TRBJ2-1; 9 bases line up with TRBD2. This CDR3 spans 17 amino acids. The V segment lost 2 bases and the J segment 2 bases; nucleotides outside the gene matches: 7. DNA for the CDR3: TGTGCCAGCAGTTTAATGTCGGGACTAGCTGCCTACAATGAGCAGTTCTTC. This sequence encodes CASSLMSGLAAYNEQFF.

The rearrangement links TRBV7-2 to TRBJ2-3, with no clear D. Germline assignment: CDR1 SGHTA and CDR2 FQGNSA. The CDR3 has 13 amino acids. Trimming cost V 1 base and J 5 bases, with 7 bases left between them. CDR3 DNA: TGTGCCAGCAGCTTAGAGGACGGAGATACGCAGTATTTT. Translating it yields CASSLEDGDTQYF.

This clonotype was recorded at least ten times. This chain connects TRBV7-9 to TRBJ2-2; D could derive from TRBD1 or TRBD2 (5 bases each). Germline CDR1 reads SEHNR; CDR2 reads FQNEAQ (reference sequence). CDR3 length: 15 amino acids. V shed 5 bases and J shed 0 bases, with 10 bases lying between them. CDR3 coding DNA: TGTGCCAGCAGCGTCGGGGCGGCGAACACCGGGGAGCTGTTTTTT. Translation: CASSVGAANTGELFF.

Notes on this clonotype: Sequence at one end of the junction differs from germline and may be a read error. This chain uses TRBV12-3 or TRBV12-4 with TRBJ2-5; 9 positions agree with TRBD1. This CDR3 has 16 residues. The CDR3 DNA follows: TGTGCCAGCAGTCGAAATTTGGGACAGGGAGGAGAGACCCGGCACTTC. Translated, it gives CASSRNLGQGGETRHF.

The chain joins TRBV20-1 to TRBJ2-1, with unresolved D. The germline gives CDR1 DFQATT, CDR2 SNEGSKA (reference sequence). The CDR3 is 14 residues long. Trimming removed 1 base at V and 0 bases at J, with 7 bases between. CDR3 DNA sequence: TGCAGTGCTAGAGTTTGGGGCTCCTACAATGAGCAGTTCTTC. As protein: CSARVWGSYNEQFF.

Only a few counts were recorded for this clonotype. V gene TRBV5-1 combines with J gene TRBJ2-2, with 8 bases that match TRBD2. After removal of 0 bases from V and 7 bases from J, the junction contained 5 bases not matched to a gene. This CDR3 is built from 15 residues. Germline CDR1 SGHRS, CDR2 YFSETQ. CDR3 sequence reads: CASSLDSGRGGELFF. CDR3 nucleotide sequence: TGCGCCAGCAGCTTGGACAGCGGGAGAGGCGGGGAGCTGTTTTTT.

Concerning this clonotype: The junction and the germline gene differ at one end; a read error may be behind it. This chain uses TRBV20-1 with TRBJ2-7; TRBD2 matches at 10 bases. From germline, CDR1 is DFQATT and CDR2 SNEGSKA (reference sequence). There are 13 residues in the CDR3. The CDR3 sequence: CGAESGRGYEQYF. CDR3 bases: TGCGGTGCCGAGAGCGGGAGGGGATACGAGCAGTACTTC.

This clonotype was picked up many times. The genes are TRBV5-5 and TRBJ2-7; D possibly corresponds to TRBD2 (6 bases). Trimming stripped 2 bases from V and 2 bases from J, with 14 bases between. The CDR3 covers 15 residues. Germline V CDR1 and CDR2: SGHKS, YYEKEE (reference sequence). The CDR3 spells CASSFGSDKTYEQYF. CDR3 in DNA: TGTGCCAGCAGCTTCGGGAGCGACAAGACCTACGAGCAGTACTTC.

This clonotype appeared many times. V gene TRBV12-3 or TRBV12-4 combines with J gene TRBJ2-5; possible D gene TRBD2, 6 bases. The V and J ends lost 5 bases and 5 bases respectively, with 18 bases between them. The CDR3 totals 15 residues. Here the CDR3 reads CASSPPLGGSETQYF. CDR3 in DNA: TGTGCCAGCAGTCCTCCCCTGGGGGGTTCGGAGACCCAGTACTTC.

This clonotype was found a few times. The chain employs TRBV20-1 and TRBJ2-5; D ambiguous. From germline, CDR1 is DFQATT and CDR2 SNEGSKA (reference sequence). The CDR3 length is 12 residues. V was clipped by 1 base and J by 2 bases, with 5 bases between them. DNA of the CDR3: TGCAGTGCTAGAGGAGGACAAGAGACCCAGTACTTC. Translating it yields CSARGGQETQYF.

This clonotype has a count of ten or more. The chain joins TRBV5-1 to TRBJ2-1, with 7 positions matching TRBD2. Germline loops: CDR1 SGHRS, CDR2 YFSETQ. Unmatched junction bases numbered 7, after V lost 4 bases and J lost 3 bases. The CDR3 loop spans 15 amino acids. The CDR3: CASSPITGGYNEQFF. Written as DNA, the CDR3 is TGCGCCAGCAGCCCAATCACGGGAGGCTACAATGAGCAGTTCTTC. The whole variable domain, filled in from reference TRBV5-1 and TRBJ2-1, reads KAGVTQTPRYLIKTRGQQVTLSCSPISGHRSVSWYQQTPGQGLQFLFEYFSETQRNKGNFPGRFSGRQFSNSRSEMNVSTLELGDSALYLCASSPITGGYNEQFFGPGTRLTVL.

Worth noting for this clonotype: A much larger clone lies one base from this, so it may be a read error. The chain joins TRBV7-2 to TRBJ2-5; 9 nucleotides line up with TRBD1. The CDR3 is 14 amino acids. The germline V gene has CDR1 SGHTA and CDR2 FQGNSA. The CDR3, as DNA: TGTGCCAACAGCAGCGGACAGGGGAGAGAGACCCAGTACTTC. It specifies CANSSGQGRETQYF.

This clonotype was recorded at least ten times. The chain is built from TRBV20-1 and TRBJ2-1, with D unclear. Trimming removed 3 bases at V and 8 bases at J, with 11 bases between. In germline, CDR1 is DFQATT, CDR2 SNEGSKA (reference sequence). The CDR3 covers 12 residues. The CDR3 sequence: CSASPSRDEQFF. The CDR3 DNA sequence: TGCAGTGCTAGTCCCTCTCGGGATGAGCAGTTCTTC.

The V and J genes are TRBV5-1 and TRBJ1-1; unclear D gene. The V gene's germline CDR1 is SGHRS and CDR2 YFSETQ. The CDR3 extends over 17 amino acids. With 6 bases removed from V and 4 bases from J, the gap between germline ends came to 25 bases. The DNA of the CDR3 is TGCGCCAGCACCCTAGGACCACCGACAAGAGTACGCACTGAAGCTTTCTTT. Translated, it gives CASTLGPPTRVRTEAFF. Supplemented by reference TRBV5-1 and TRBJ1-1, the full variable domain reads KAGVTQTPRYLIKTRGQQVTLSCSPISGHRSVSWYQQTPGQGLQFLFEYFSETQRNKGNFPGRFSGRQFSNSRSEMNVSTLELGDSALYLCASTLGPPTRVRTEAFFGQGTRLTVV.

On this clonotype itself: Mismatch with germline at one junction end may stem from a read error. V and J are TRBV7-7 and TRBJ2-7; 7 positions agree with TRBD1. Germline CDR1 is SSHAT and CDR2 is FNYEAQ (reference sequence). The CDR3 runs to 13 residues. The CDR3 DNA reads TGTGCTAGCAGCTTGGACAGGTACGACGAGCAGTACTTC. Translating it yields CASSLDRYDEQYF.

The chain uses TRBV7-2 and TRBJ2-1; TRBD2 aligns across 13 bases. Germline values: CDR1 SGHTA, CDR2 FQGNSA. The ends lost 5 bases at V and 6 bases at J; junction bases unmatched: 4. The CDR3 covers 15 residues. Written as DNA, the CDR3 is TGTGCCAGCAGCACTCGACTAGCGGGAGGCAATGAGCAGTTCTTC. It encodes CASSTRLAGGNEQFF.

This clonotype was picked up many times. This chain uses TRBV6-1 with TRBJ2-1, with no clear D. The CDR3 length is 13 residues. Germline CDR1 MNHNS, CDR2 SASEGT. V lost 8 bases, J lost 9 bases, and 17 bases lay in between. The CDR3 sequence: CASCLSESVEQFF. CDR3 bases: TGTGCCAGCTGCCTATCGGAATCGGTTGAGCAGTTCTTC.

The chain combines TRBV5-1 with TRBJ1-1; D uncertain. Trimming pared 4 bases from V and 1 base from J, leaving 14 bases between. This CDR3 is 15 amino acids long. CDR1 SGHRS and CDR2 YFSETQ come from the germline V gene. CDR3 loop: CASSLPRQENTEAFF. The CDR3, as DNA: TGCGCCAGCAGCCTACCGCGGCAGGAGAACACTGAAGCTTTCTTT.

This rearrangement joins TRBV20-1 to TRBJ2-5; 7 nucleotides line up with TRBD1. Germline values: CDR1 DFQATT, CDR2 SNEGSKA (reference sequence). The length of the CDR3 is 13 residues. Trimming removed 6 bases from V and 1 base from J; junction bases left unmatched: 5. CDR3 sequence reads: CSAVRTGQETQYF. The DNA for the CDR3 is TGCAGTGCCGTCAGGACAGGCCAAGAGACCCAGTACTTC.

This clonotype was detected ten times or more. V usage is TRBV7-8 and J usage is TRBJ1-1, with D unclear. This CDR3 region has 11 residues. Per the germline V gene, CDR1 is SGHVS and CDR2 is FQNEAQ. V lost 1 base, J lost 3 bases, and 0 bases lay in between. The CDR3 reads CASSLDTEAFF. CDR3 sequence (DNA): TGTGCCAGCAGCTTAGACACTGAAGCTTTCTTT.

This clonotype was counted many times. The chain links TRBV5-1 to TRBJ2-2; D is perhaps TRBD1 or TRBD2 (5 bases each). V was shortened by 4 bases and J by 5 bases, with 12 bases between the two germline ends. The CDR3 is 14 amino acids. Germline V gene lookup returns CDR1 SGHRS and CDR2 YFSETQ. The DNA for the CDR3 is TGCGCCAGCAGCGGGACGTATGGGACCGGGGAGCTGTTTTTT. Its protein product is CASSGTYGTGELFF.

DNA for the CDR3: TGCAGCGTTGAGCAGATTAGAGGTGAGCAGTTCTTC. It specifies CSVEQIRGEQFF. The chain combines TRBV29-1 with TRBJ2-1; D is uncertain. This CDR3 region has 12 residues. The ends were cut back, 3 bases at V and 9 bases at J, with 12 bases in the middle. Germline CDR1 is SQVTM and CDR2 is ANQGSEA.